This is a list of T cell receptor beta chains from one sample in a study of Graves' ophthalmopathy and Graves' hyperthyroidism. From the multiplex PCR reads, TCRdb called clonotypes with MiXCR, one entry per CDR3 protein. The data show about 240,000 distinct CDR3 sequences, around 42% seen once. Sequencing used peripheral blood. Receptors were obtained from an adult man with Graves' ophthalmopathy. Both conserved end residues are part of each CDR3. D genes are given only for firm matches. Clone size is given for some rows only: seen once, a few or many times, or a class if the clone is expanded.

>TRBJ2-5|15|TRBV10-2|-|TRBD1
CASSKHRGRQETQYF
TGCGCCAGCAGCAAACACAGGGGGAGACAAGAGACCCAGTACTTC
>TRBJ2-2|17|TRBV6-6|-|TRBD1
CASSYRQGELNTGELFF
TGTGCCAGCAGTTACAGACAGGGGGAACTTAACACCGGGGAGCTGTTTTTT
>TRBJ2-6|16|TRBV24-1|-|TRBD2
CATGGGSLSGANVLTF
TGTGCCACCGGCGGGGGTTCTCTCTCTGGGGCCAACGTCCTGACTTTC
>TRBJ2-2|13|TRBV9|-|-
CASSVGGSGELFF
TGTGCCAGCAGCGTAGGGGGCTCTGGGGAGCTGTTTTTT
>TRBJ1-6|15|TRBV2|few|-
CASSVKGSNNLPLHF
TGTGCCAGCAGTGTGAAGGGTTCCAATAATTTACCCCTCCACTTT
>TRBJ2-7|18|TRBV7-2|-|TRBD2
CASSLRPGRREGSYEQYF
TGTGCCAGCAGTTTACGGCCGGGTAGGCGGGAGGGATCCTACGAGCAGTACTTC
>TRBJ1-1|14|TRBV20-1|once|TRBD1
CSARQGAWNTEAFF
TGCAGTGCTAGGCAGGGGGCGTGGAACACTGAAGCTTTCTTT
>TRBJ1-6|17|TRBV6-1|-|-
CASSEVAGGGRSSPLHF
TGTGCCAGCAGTGAAGTGGCCGGGGGCGGAAGAAGTTCACCCCTCCACTTT
>TRBJ1-2|13|TRBV7-9|once|-
CASSEPGNYGYTF
TGTGCCAGCAGTGAACCCGGGAACTATGGCTACACCTTC
>TRBJ1-2|15|TRBV20-1|medium-sized|-
CSARDVNAPNYGYTF
TGCAGTGCTAGAGATGTTAACGCTCCTAACTATGGCTACACCTTC
>TRBJ2-2|14|TRBV15|-|-
CATSREEDAGELFF
TGTGCCACCAGCAGAGAGGAGGACGCCGGGGAGCTGTTTTTT
>TRBJ2-7|13|TRBV12-3/TRBV12-4|few|-
CASSLSSDYEQYF
TGTGCCAGCAGTTTGAGTAGTGACTACGAGCAGTACTTC
>TRBJ2-7|11|TRBV10-2|-|-
CASSFKSEQYF
TGTGCCAGCAGTTTTAAGAGCGAGCAGTACTTC
>TRBJ2-6|17|TRBV7-9|-|TRBD1
CASSLGTGGLGANVLTF
TGTGCCAGCAGCCTCGGGACAGGCGGTTTGGGGGCCAACGTCCTGACTTTC
>TRBJ1-2|15|TRBV2|-|-
CASLAEQGTNYGYTF
TGTGCCAGCCTGGCTGAACAGGGCACTAACTATGGCTACACCTTC
>TRBJ1-2|15|TRBV12-3/TRBV12-4|-|-
CASSVSDRSFYGYTF
TGTGCCAGCAGTGTCTCGGACAGAAGCTTCTATGGCTACACCTTC
>TRBJ2-5|15|TRBV9|-|-
CASSLAGTLQETQYF
TGTGCCAGCAGCTTGGCCGGGACCCTTCAAGAGACCCAGTACTTC
>TRBJ2-7|14|TRBV6-5|-|-
CASSYSIQLYEQYF
TGTGCCAGCAGTTACTCAATACAGCTCTACGAGCAGTACTTC
>TRBJ2-5|15|TRBV7-2|-|TRBD2
CASSLAPLAGETQYF
TGTGCCAGCAGCTTAGCGCCACTAGCGGGAGAGACCCAGTACTTC
>TRBJ2-7|16|TRBV6-6|-|-
CASSYDHRTTTYEQYF
TGTGCCAGCAGTTACGACCACCGGACAACGACCTACGAGCAGTACTTC
>TRBJ1-1|14|TRBV20-1|-|-
CSARPFDGPFEAFF
TGCAGTGCTAGACCCTTTGACGGACCCTTTGAAGCTTTCTTT
>TRBJ1-2|15|TRBV13|-|-
CASSLEAGESYGYTF
TGTGCCAGCAGCTTAGAGGCAGGGGAAAGCTATGGCTACACCTTC
>TRBJ2-7|14|TRBV7-9|-|-
CASSLETGTWEQYF
TGTGCCAGCAGCTTAGAGACAGGGACTTGGGAGCAGTACTTC
>TRBJ1-1|14|TRBV7-2|-|-
CASSWGEGNTEAFF
TGTGCCAGCAGCTGGGGGGAAGGAAACACTGAAGCTTTCTTT
>TRBJ2-6|16|TRBV10-3|once|TRBD1
CAISGDSSSGANVLTF
TGTGCCATCAGTGGGGACAGTTCCTCTGGGGCCAACGTCCTGACTTTC
>TRBJ2-2|17|TRBV7-9|-|TRBD1
CASSFYRGLSNTGELFF
TGTGCCAGCAGCTTCTACAGGGGGCTTTCGAACACCGGGGAGCTGTTTTTT
>TRBJ2-2|16|TRBV5-8|-|TRBD1
CASSGTGSVNTGELFF
TGTGCCAGCAGCGGGACAGGGAGTGTAAACACCGGGGAGCTGTTTTTT
>TRBJ2-5|14|TRBV7-9|few|-
CASSFEEASETQYF
TGTGCCAGCAGCTTTGAGGAGGCGAGTGAGACCCAGTACTTC
>TRBJ1-1|13|TRBV4-1|-|TRBD1
CASSQNRGLEAFF
TGCGCCAGCAGCCAAAACAGGGGTCTTGAAGCTTTCTTT
>TRBJ2-5|15|TRBV7-9|-|TRBD1
CASSLPGQRKETQYF
TGTGCCAGCAGCCTCCCGGGACAGAGAAAAGAGACCCAGTACTTC
>TRBJ1-1|14|TRBV20-1|-|TRBD1
CSASGDRGWTEAFF
TGCAGTGCTAGTGGGGACAGGGGTTGGACTGAAGCTTTCTTT
>TRBJ2-7|13|TRBV29-1|-|-
CSVALDNSYEQYF
TGCAGCGTTGCCCTGGACAACTCCTACGAGCAGTACTTC
>TRBJ1-4|14|TRBV7-7|few|-
CASSLAPGGEKLFF
TGTGCTAGCAGCTTAGCGCCGGGGGGTGAAAAACTGTTTTTT
>TRBJ1-1|15|TRBV7-9|-|-
CASSLAEPPNGEAFF
TGTGCCAGCAGCTTAGCGGAACCGCCGAACGGTGAAGCTTTCTTT
>TRBJ2-3|19|TRBV6-5|-|-
CASSVRVGGLAASTDTQYF
TGTGCCAGCAGCGTTAGAGTCGGTGGTCTCGCGGCTTCCACAGATACGCAGTATTTT
>TRBJ1-1|15|TRBV25-1|many|-
CASRGLGVGGTEAFF
TGTGCCAGCAGGGGTTTGGGGGTGGGGGGAACTGAAGCTTTCTTT
>TRBJ1-4|13|TRBV10-3|few|-
CASSRQAGEKLFF
TGTGCCAGCAGTAGGCAGGCCGGGGAAAAACTGTTTTTT
>TRBJ2-7|14|TRBV11-2|once|-
CASSLGSNAGEQYF
TGTGCCAGCAGCTTAGGGTCTAACGCGGGCGAGCAGTACTTC
>TRBJ1-1|14|TRBV24-1|-|-
CATRARLSDTEAFF
TGTGCCACCCGTGCCAGGCTTTCGGACACTGAAGCTTTCTTT
>TRBJ2-7|15|TRBV5-8|-|-
CASSWPGRQASEQYF
TGTGCCAGCAGCTGGCCGGGGCGGCAGGCTTCCGAGCAGTACTTC